The 32 T cell receptor beta chains below were found in one sample sequenced in a study of T-cell reconstitution after alpha-beta-depleted transplantation in children. Preparation of the TCRbeta library involved a method that used unique molecular identifiers. TCRdb redid the calling of the PCR reads with MiXCR, one entry per CDR3 protein. This repertoire shows fewer than 550,000 distinct CDR3 sequences, roughly a tenth found once; its top ten account for roughly 5.5%. This specimen was PBMCs from the stem cell graft donor, taken from the stem cell graft. The receptor set was obtained from a human donor who donated a stem cell graft to a child with acute myeloid leukemia.

This rearrangement joins TRBV7-2 to TRBJ2-6; D unresolved. Germline CDR1 SGHTA, CDR2 FQGNSA. Trimming took 0 bases from V and 0 from J, leaving 6 bases between them. The CDR3 is 16 amino acids. CDR3 residues: CASSLAPGSGANVLTF. CDR3 coding DNA: TGTGCCAGCAGCTTAGCCCCTGGCTCTGGGGCCAACGTCCTGACTTTC.

The chain couples TRBV7-8 to TRBJ2-7; D uncertain. The CDR3 extends over 16 amino acids. Looked up from germline, CDR1 is SGHVS and CDR2 is FQNEAQ. Trimming cost V 2 bases and J 4 bases, with 18 bases left between them. The CDR3 DNA sequence: TGTGCCAGCAGCTTATCGGCAGGAGTGAGGCAATACGAGCAGTACTTC. Its translation: CASSLSAGVRQYEQYF.

The chain combines TRBV12-3 or TRBV12-4 with TRBJ1-4, with D perhaps matching TRBD1 (6 bases). V was shortened by 5 bases and J by 8 bases, with 12 bases between the two germline ends. This CDR3 is 13 amino acids long. The CDR3 here is CASSGQLEEKLFF. In DNA, the CDR3 is TGTGCCAGCAGTGGACAGTTGGAGGAAAAACTGTTTTTT.

This rearrangement joins TRBV3-1 to TRBJ2-3; 11 nucleotides align to TRBD2. This CDR3 is built from 16 residues. J gave up 2 bases and V 2 bases, and 3 bases lay outside the gene matches. The germline CDR1 and CDR2 sequences are LGHDT and YNNKEL (reference sequence). The CDR3 DNA sequence: TGTGCCAGCAGCCAACGACTAGCGGGATTCACAGATACGCAGTATTTT. Its translation: CASSQRLAGFTDTQYF.

The chain joins TRBV6-5 to TRBJ1-4; 8 bases align to TRBD1. Per the germline V gene, CDR1 is MNHEY and CDR2 is SVGAGI. This CDR3 comprises 14 residues. The J segment lost 8 bases and the V segment lost 4 bases, leaving 6 bases of the junction unmatched. The CDR3, as DNA: TGTGCCAGCAGTTCAGGACAGGGCCGGGAAAAACTGTTTTTT. The encoded protein is CASSSGQGREKLFF.

The chain joins TRBV30 to TRBJ2-1; no clear D gene. The CDR3 has 11 residues. Germline V CDR1 and CDR2: GTSNPN, SVGIG (reference sequence). The V end was cut by 4 bases, the J end by 8 bases, with 9 bases between. This CDR3 reads CAWTSRDEQFF. CDR3 nucleotide sequence: TGTGCCTGGACGTCAAGGGATGAGCAGTTCTTC. Looking up the rest from reference TRBV30 and TRBJ2-1 gives the full variable domain: SQTIHQWPATLVQPVGSPLSLECTVEGTSNPNLYWYRQAAGRGLQLLFYSVGIGQISSEVPQNLSASRPQDRQFILSSKKLLLSDSGFYLCAWTSRDEQFFGPGTRLTVL.

This clonotype was seen at least ten times. The V and J genes are TRBV20-1 and TRBJ2-3, with 9 bases that match TRBD2. CDR3 length: 13 amino acids. Germline V gene lookup returns CDR1 DFQATT and CDR2 SNEGSKA (reference sequence). Losses at the gene ends were 3 bases for V and 3 bases for J; bases not matched to a gene: 1. The CDR3 reads CSARREGTDTQYF. The CDR3 bases are TGCAGTGCTAGGCGGGAGGGGACAGATACGCAGTATTTT.

The chain has TRBV4-2 and TRBJ1-2; D might be TRBD1 (6 bases). The CDR3 is 14 residues long. The germline CDR1 and CDR2 sequences are LGHNA and YNFKEQ. Deletions cut 0 bases from V and 2 bases from J, with 7 bases between. For the CDR3, the DNA is TGTGCCAGCAGCCAAGATGACAGGAACTATGGCTACACCTTC. It codes for CASSQDDRNYGYTF.

This clonotype occurred many times. The J gene is TRBJ2-7, the V gene TRBV5-1; D gene unclear. V lost 0 bases, J lost 3 bases, and 13 bases lay in between. Germline CDR1 is SGHRS and CDR2 is YFSETQ. The CDR3 covers 15 residues. CDR3 in amino acids: CASSLAQSPNYEQYF. CDR3 coding DNA: TGCGCCAGCAGCTTGGCGCAGAGCCCGAACTACGAGCAGTACTTC.

J is TRBJ1-5 and V is TRBV20-1; D is undetermined. The CDR3 length is 13 residues. The germline gives CDR1 DFQATT, CDR2 SNEGSKA (reference sequence). Trimming shortened V by 2 bases and J by 0 bases, and 5 bases separated the two germline ends. CDR3 residues: CSARSDSNQPQHF. The CDR3 nucleotides are TGCAGTGCTAGAAGTGATAGCAATCAGCCCCAGCATTTT.

Many counts were recorded for this clonotype. The CDR3 DNA follows: TGTGCCATCCCTTTGGCAGAGGAAGGACACTCTGGGGCCAACGTCCTGACTTTC. Translating it yields CAIPLAEEGHSGANVLTF. The rearrangement joins TRBV10-3 to TRBJ2-6; tentatively, D is TRBD1 (5 bases). Trimming shortened V by 8 bases and J by 0 bases, and 20 bases separated the two germline ends. The CDR3 runs 18 residues. Germline V gives CDR1 ENHRY, CDR2 SYGVKD.

This clonotype was detected only a few times. The chain joins TRBV6-1 to TRBJ1-4, with 8 positions matching TRBD1. The CDR3 is 15 residues long. Germline assignment: CDR1 MNHNS and CDR2 SASEGT. V was pared by 6 bases and J by 0 bases, with 3 bases of the junction left unmatched. CDR3 in amino acids: CASRSDRATNEKLFF. The CDR3 coding sequence is TGTGCCAGCAGATCGGACAGGGCAACTAATGAAAAACTGTTTTTT.

The chain recombines TRBV3-1 with TRBJ2-6; no clear D. Between the trimmed V and J ends, which lost 4 bases and 0 bases, there was a span of 25 bases. The germline gives CDR1 LGHDT, CDR2 YNNKEL (reference sequence). This CDR3 has 21 amino acids. Here the CDR3 DNA reads TGTGCCAGCAGCCCCCTCCCCGTGGACGAGACACCAAGCTCTGGGGCCAACGTCCTGACTTTC. Translating it yields CASSPLPVDETPSSGANVLTF. The variable domain in full, with the rest retrieved from reference TRBV3-1 and TRBJ2-6, is DTAVSQTPKYLVTQMGNDKSIKCEQNLGHDTMYWYKQDSKKFLKIMFSYNNKELIINETVPNRFSPKSPDKAHLNLHINSLELGDSAVYFCASSPLPVDETPSSGANVLTFGAGSRLTVL.

This clonotype has just a few counts. The chain combines TRBV7-2 with TRBJ2-7, with a weak D call TRBD1 (6 bases). There are 15 residues in the CDR3. Trimming took 2 bases from V and 3 from J, leaving 14 bases between them. In germline, CDR1 is SGHTA, CDR2 FQGNSA. In nucleotides, the CDR3 is TGTGCCAGCAGCTTATACAGGGCTCCCCTCTACGAGCAGTACTTC. Translation gives CASSLYRAPLYEQYF.

In nucleotides, the CDR3 is TGTGCCAGCAGTTTAGCCGGGACAGGGACCTACGAGCAGTACGTC. Residues: CASSLAGTGTYEQYV. The chain combines TRBV28 with TRBJ2-7; the match to TRBD1 covers 9 bases. V lost 2 bases, J lost 2 bases, and 4 bases stayed unmatched. This CDR3 has 15 residues. The germline gives CDR1 MDHEN, CDR2 SYDVKM.

In this sample, this clonotype turned up once. The chain recombines TRBV20-1 with TRBJ2-7; D is undetermined. The CDR3 totals 13 residues. The V end lost 5 bases, the J end lost 2 bases, and 13 bases lay between the germline ends. Germline loops: CDR1 DFQATT, CDR2 SNEGSKA (reference sequence). As DNA, the CDR3 is TGCAGTGCTTTCCCCCCCTCTACCTACGAGCAGTACTTC. Its translation: CSAFPPSTYEQYF.

This chain uses TRBV9 with TRBJ2-3, with D unclear. Trimming took 9 bases from V and 2 from J, leaving 13 bases between them. CDR1 and CDR2 (germline): SGDLS, YYNGEE. The CDR3 consists of 13 residues. The CDR3 sequence is CATGSGPTDTQYF. The CDR3 DNA sequence: TGTGCCACCGGCAGTGGTCCCACAGATACGCAGTATTTT.

This chain uses TRBV12-3 or TRBV12-4 with TRBJ2-2; maybe TRBD2 (6 bases). V was pared by 7 bases and J by 0 bases, with 6 bases between. This CDR3 has 13 amino acids. The CDR3 region has the DNA TGTGCCAGCACGGGGGCGAACACCGGGGAGCTGTTTTTT. Encoded protein: CASTGANTGELFF.

In its sample, this clonotype was seen many times. This sequence joins TRBV5-1 and TRBJ2-3; D not resolved. The germline V gene encodes CDR1 SGHRS and CDR2 YFSETQ. The CDR3 extends over 12 amino acids. The germline V and J ends were trimmed by 5 bases and 2 bases, with 6 bases remaining between them. In DNA form, the CDR3 reads TGCGCCAGCAGAATAGCCACAGATACGCAGTATTTT. This gives the protein CASRIATDTQYF.

The chain recombines TRBV11-2 with TRBJ2-7; a possible D gene is TRBD1 (5 bases). The ends were cut back, 2 bases at V and 6 bases at J, with 8 bases in the middle. The V gene's germline CDR1 is SGHAT and CDR2 FQNNGV. The CDR3 runs 12 residues. The CDR3 coding sequence is TGTGCCAGCAGCTTACTAGGGGCCGAGCAGTACGTC. Its protein product is CASSLLGAEQYV.

This sequence joins TRBV4-1 and TRBJ2-3, with TRBD1 identical over 9 bases. V lost 1 base to trimming and J lost 3 bases; unmatched junction nucleotides: 5. The CDR3 is 16 residues long. In germline, CDR1 is MGHRA, CDR2 YSYEKL. In DNA, the CDR3 is TGCGCCAGCAGCCAAGCGGGACAGGGAAGAACAGATACGCAGTATTTT. Its protein is CASSQAGQGRTDTQYF.

This clonotype was picked up many times. The V call is TRBV28, the J call TRBJ1-1, with unresolved D. Per germline, CDR1 MDHEN and CDR2 SYDVKM. V was cut by 5 bases and J by 3 bases, with 4 bases left in between. This CDR3 spans 11 amino acids. This chain's CDR3 is CASSRYTEAFF. The CDR3 DNA reads TGTGCCAGCAGTCGGTACACTGAAGCTTTCTTT. Variable domain in full (rest from reference TRBV28 and TRBJ1-1): DVKVTQSSRYLVKRTGEKVFLECVQDMDHENMFWYRQDPGLGLRLIYFSYDVKMKEKGDIPEGYSVSREKKERFSLILESASTNQTSMYLCASSRYTEAFFGQGTRLTVV.

This clonotype was detected ten times or more. The chain couples TRBV4-2 to TRBJ2-1; TRBD2 is a possible D gene (6 bases). In germline, CDR1 is LGHNA, CDR2 YNFKEQ. Trimming stripped 6 bases from V and 8 bases from J, with 23 bases between. This CDR3 is built from 16 residues. The CDR3 spells CASRRAPRSPGDEQFF. CDR3 nucleotide sequence: TGTGCCAGCAGGCGCGCGCCACGTTCTCCGGGGGATGAGCAGTTCTTC.

This clonotype occurred a few times. V is TRBV6-5 and J is TRBJ2-5, with TRBD1 matching over 10 bases. Germline trimming cut 2 bases from V and 2 bases from J; bases unmatched to any gene: 5. Germline lookup yields CDR1 MNHEY and CDR2 SVGAGI. The CDR3 loop spans 16 amino acids. The DNA of the CDR3 is TGTGCCAGCAGTTACCTGTGGACAGGGGGGCAAGAGACCCAGTACTTC. Translating it yields CASSYLWTGGQETQYF.

This clonotype was seen a few times. Germline and junction disagree at one end, which may indicate a read error. V gene TRBV5-1 combines with J gene TRBJ2-1; 15 bases are shared with TRBD2. The CDR3 totals 13 residues. Germline values: CDR1 SGHRS, CDR2 YFSETQ. CDR3 residues: CASSLAGTSGRIF. The DNA for the CDR3 is TGCGCCAGCAGCTTGGCCGGGACTAGCGGGAGGATTTTC.

This clonotype was found many times. Mismatch with germline at one junction end may stem from a read error. The J gene is TRBJ1-1, the V gene TRBV5-1; D perhaps matches TRBD1 (6 bases). Looked up from germline, CDR1 is SGHRS and CDR2 is YFSETQ. The CDR3 is made up of 12 amino acids. The CDR3 DNA follows: TGTGCCAGCAGTTTACAGGGAACTGAAGCTTTCTTT. Translation gives CASSLQGTEAFF.

The CDR3 protein is CASSLFGGRATQYF. In DNA, the CDR3 is TGTGCCAGCAGTTTATTTGGGGGTCGCGCGACCCAGTACTTC. This sequence joins TRBV27 and TRBJ2-5, with D perhaps TRBD1 or TRBD2 (5 bases each). The germline gives CDR1 MNHEY, CDR2 SMNVEV (reference sequence). Trimming took off 1 base at V and 7 bases at J, with 13 bases between the two ends. This CDR3 is 14 amino acids long.

This clonotype has only a few counts. The rearrangement uses TRBV5-1 and TRBJ2-1, with D perhaps TRBD1 (7 bases). This CDR3 contains 15 residues. Germline lookup yields CDR1 SGHRS and CDR2 YFSETQ. Between the trimmed V and J ends, which lost 0 bases and 8 bases, there was a span of 15 bases. CDR3 amino acids: CASSLGGTVAHEQFF. As DNA, the CDR3 is TGCGCCAGCAGCTTGGGCGGGACAGTTGCTCATGAGCAGTTCTTC.

This clonotype turned up a few times. The chain links TRBV10-3 to TRBJ1-2; 7 bases line up with TRBD1. The CDR3 length is 13 residues. V was clipped by 6 bases and J by 8 bases; unmatched bases: 9. CDR1 and CDR2 (germline): ENHRY, SYGVKD. The CDR3 reads CAIRKDRVDGYTF. As DNA, the CDR3 is TGTGCCATCAGGAAAGACAGGGTGGACGGCTACACCTTC.

Ten or more counts support this clonotype. The V call is TRBV5-1, the J call TRBJ1-4; TRBD1 agrees at 7 bases. Trimming at V came to 6 bases and at J to 0 bases, leaving 5 bases not matched to a gene. The CDR3 runs 15 residues. Germline V gene data show CDR1 as SGHRS and CDR2 as YFSETQ. CDR3: CASITGESTNEKLFF. DNA for the CDR3: TGCGCCAGCATCACAGGGGAGTCAACTAATGAAAAACTGTTTTTT.

The table lists this clonotype with many counts. The rearrangement joins TRBV20-1 to TRBJ2-3; 12 nucleotides agree with TRBD2. The CDR3 loop spans 15 amino acids. Germline lookup yields CDR1 DFQATT and CDR2 SNEGSKA (reference sequence). Germline trimming cut 4 bases from V and 4 bases from J; bases unmatched to any gene: 6. The CDR3 DNA is TGCAGTGCTACAACGACTAGCGGGAGCGCAGATACGCAGTATTTT. Its protein is CSATTTSGSADTQYF.

There are a few counts of this clonotype. The V call is TRBV12-3 or TRBV12-4, the J call TRBJ2-1; the D gene is possibly TRBD2 (6 bases). The CDR3 has 12 amino acids. Trimming shortened V by 1 base and J by 11 bases, and 9 bases separated the two germline ends. The CDR3 here is CASSLEAGKQFF. CDR3 in DNA: TGTGCCAGCAGTTTAGAGGCGGGAAAGCAGTTCTTC.